This T cell receptor (beta chain) was obtained from a study of control samples from healthy donors and cancer patients. With 9 bases removed from V and 0 bases from J, the gap between germline ends came to 4 bases. The CDR3 covers 11 residues. Germline lookup yields CDR1 LNHDA and CDR2 SQIVND (reference sequence). Sequencing used immunoSEQ multiplex PCR; TCRdb keeps in-frame clones, though not all of them. The data contain about 100,000 clones, about 90% of them seen just once; the ten biggest clones take up about 2.5%. The sequence was collected from a woman aged 18-29 years in good health. Sequenced: blood. This sequence joins TRBV19 and TRBJ2-3; D gene uncertain. Written as DNA, the CDR3 is TGTGCCAGCACTAGCACAGATACGCAGTATTTT. Protein sequence: CASTSTDTQYF.